Listed here are 2 T cell receptor beta chains from one sample, sequenced in a study of blood T cell repertoires in COVID-19. TCRdb keeps only in-frame clones here, not all; method: immunoSEQ multiplex PCR. The sample includes some 180,000 clones, roughly 89% seen only once; the top ten take about 3.3%. The sample was PBMCs or T cells enriched from blood (not recorded which). Receptors originate from a woman aged 25 to 45 who had been exposed to COVID-19.

This clone was detected a few times. V gene TRBV11-3 combines with J gene TRBJ1-1; no clear D gene. This CDR3 is built from 13 residues. Trimming stripped 5 bases from V and 3 bases from J, with 10 bases between. Germline values: CDR1 SGHNT, CDR2 YENEEA. CDR3 residues: CASSDQQYTEAFF. The CDR3 coding sequence is TGTGCCAGCAGCGACCAACAGTACACTGAAGCTTTCTTT. The full variable domain, with the rest looked up from reference TRBV11-3 and TRBJ1-1, is EAGVVQSPRYKIIEKKQPVAFWCNPISGHNTLYWYLQNLGQGPELLIRYENEEAVDDSQLPKDRFSAERLKGVDSTLKIQPAELGDSAVYLCASSDQQYTEAFFGQGTRLTVV.

The V gene is TRBV19, the J gene TRBJ1-2; tentatively, D is TRBD1 (5 bases). Germline V gives CDR1 LNHDA, CDR2 SQIVND (reference sequence). With 0 bases removed from V and 3 bases from J, the gap between germline ends came to 5 bases. The CDR3 is made up of 13 amino acids. The CDR3 protein is CASSIDRDYGYTF. CDR3 sequence (DNA): TGTGCCAGTAGTATAGACAGGGACTATGGCTACACCTTC.